This is a list of T cell receptor beta chains from one sample in a study of CD8 T cells in Susac syndrome. TCRdb itself ran the immunoSEQ multiplex PCR reads through MiXCR, one entry per CDR3 protein. The data contain 240,000 or so distinct CDR3 sequences, 90% to 97% of them singletons. The source material was CD4+ T cells from PBMCs. These receptors all come from a human donor with Susac syndrome. CDR3s include the opening cysteine and the closing phenylalanine or tryptophan. The D gene is left open where the match is weak. Clone size is shown for a subset of rows, as once, few, many or a class of expanded clone.

>TRBV20-1|NA|16|NA|TRBJ1-4
CSARDLQAARYEKLFF
TGCAGTGCTAGAGATCTACAGGCTGCGCGCTATGAAAAACTGTTTTTT
>TRBV12-3/TRBV12-4|NA|14|NA|TRBJ1-5
CASSFRAHNQPQHF
TGTGCCAGCAGTTTTCGGGCACACAATCAGCCCCAGCATTTT
>TRBV25-1|NA|12|NA|TRBJ2-2
CASCRGAGELFF
TGTGCCAGCTGCCGCGGGGCCGGGGAGCTGTTTTTT
>TRBV12-3/TRBV12-4|TRBD1|12|NA|TRBJ1-1
CASADRGTEAFF
TGTGCCAGCGCCGACAGGGGGACTGAAGCTTTCTTT
>TRBV11-2|NA|18|NA|TRBJ2-2
CASSLDSGEDLNTGELFF
TGTGCCAGCAGCTTAGATTCCGGCGAAGACCTGAACACCGGGGAGCTGTTTTTT
>TRBV30|NA|12|NA|TRBJ2-7
CAWSNSPGEQYF
TGTGCCTGGAGCAATTCCCCGGGTGAGCAGTACTTC
>TRBV7-9|TRBD2|16|once|TRBJ2-7
CASSFASPREGYEQYF
TGTGCCAGCAGCTTTGCATCCCCGAGGGAGGGATACGAGCAGTACTTC
>TRBV7-2|NA|16|NA|TRBJ2-1
CASSVGGVVFSNEQFF
TGTGCCAGCAGCGTAGGGGGTGTAGTATTCAGCAATGAGCAGTTCTTC
>TRBV28|NA|13|NA|TRBJ2-3
CASSQEGRDTQYF
TGTGCCAGCAGTCAAGAGGGCCGGGATACGCAGTATTTT
>TRBV29-1|TRBD1|16|NA|TRBJ2-1
CSVDRSTGGPLWEQFF
TGCAGCGTTGACCGATCGACAGGGGGCCCTTTATGGGAGCAGTTCTTC
>TRBV25-1|NA|14|NA|TRBJ2-2
CASSESRETGELFF
TGTGCCAGCAGTGAATCGCGTGAAACCGGGGAGCTGTTTTTT